This T cell receptor (beta chain) was obtained from a study of blood T cell repertoires in COVID-19 (dated by TCRdb to about 2020). Looking at the study overall: Samples covering the acute and convalescent phases of COVID-19 were provided by collaborators in the United States, Italy and Spain. Where available, HLA class I and class II types were taken from metadata supplied by the sample provider and were not determined by assay-based typing. Sample metadata almost always included a de-identified subject ID, COVID-19 status, age in years and sex. The material from the prospective study consisted of cDNA or gDNA derived from T cells, B-cell-depleted T cells, or PBMCs. Deeply sampled blood TCRbeta repertoires from subjects exposed to, actively infected with, or recovered from COVID-19 were included in the dataset. The repertoires were released in a freely available public database meant as a resource for research on the immune response to SARS-CoV-2. The samples were drawn from the first 160 participants of the ongoing ImmuneRACE study and from 950 to 1,500 subjects provided by 6 global collaborators.

Whole blood was collected in K2EDTA tubes by collaborating institutions according to the institutions' own protocols. Collaborator samples were shipped for TCRbeta analysis as frozen whole blood, isolated PBMCs, or DNA extracted from either sample type. What the authors observed across the whole study: The quantity of clinical and demographic metadata differed by source and by participant and was supplied without curation.

CDR1 and CDR2 are read off the germline V gene (reference sequence) as SEHNR and FQNEAQ. From V the trimming removes 5 bases and from J it removes 1 base, while the gene matches leave 9 bases of the junction unaccounted for. Taken from cysteine to phenylalanine, the CDR3 has 16 residues. The kept DNA is CDR3 alone, 48 bases in frame from the first base. TCRbeta CDR3 regions were amplified from genomic DNA using the immunoSEQ Assay, a bias-controlled multiplex PCR. Per the source publication's procedure: Nucleated cell counts per sample were estimated from amplification of reference gene primers within the assay. Sequence reads were collapsed and filtered to measure the absolute abundance of every unique TCRbeta CDR3 rearrangement. For each sample, productive Simpson clonality was calculated by taking the square root of Simpson's diversity index across productive rearrangements. The immuneACCESS repertoire file appears here via TCRdb, limited to in-frame rearrangements. These files lack a portion of the clones; in checked studies, under half of the deficit traces to unresolved V genes, and the cause of the others is not known. V, J and clone size reflect that table, while D and trimming were determined from the DNA. Across this sample there are a few hundred thousand clones, with 80% to 90% seen only once. Of the sample, more than 1% is held by the ten largest clones.

Worth noting for this clone: The antigen it binds to is not known. The input lacks base qualities; no much larger clone sits a single base away.

Sequencing was performed on peripheral blood. Rearrangement joined TRBV7-9 to TRBJ2-3; TRBD2 matches 7 bases in the middle. The origin of this receptor is a man aged 40-49 years with acute or convalescent COVID-19. CDR3 sequence: CASSTFGTIGTDTQYF. In nucleotide form, the sequence is TGTGCCAGCAGCACGTTCGGGACTATAGGCACAGATACGCAGTATTTT.